This T cell receptor (beta chain) comes out of a study of CD8 T cells in Susac syndrome. Trimming took off 5 bases at V and 0 bases at J, with 14 bases between the two ends. The V gene's germline CDR1 is SEHNR and CDR2 FQNEAQ (reference sequence). The CDR3 is 17 amino acids. Reverse transcription of roughly 0.5 to 1 ug RNA was carried out with random hexamers. The immunoSEQ assay covered 54 Vbeta and 13 Jbeta segments for CDR3. TCRdb reprocessed the immunoSEQ multiplex PCR reads with MiXCR, giving one entry per CDR3 protein. The data show around 130,000 distinct CDR3 sequences, with 94% seen just once and 0.095% to 0.1% held by the top ten. Age- and sex-matched healthy donors served as the control group. CD8+ and CD4+ T cells were negatively isolated; TEMRA cells were FACS-enriched.

What was sequenced was CD4+ T cells from PBMCs. The chain carries TRBV7-9 and TRBJ2-6; TRBD2 is a possible D gene (7 bases). The receptor comes from a human donor in good health. This CDR3 is CASSPRGLSSGANVLTF. The CDR3 DNA reads TGTGCCAGCAGCCCGCGGGGGCTCAGCTCTGGGGCCAACGTCCTGACTTTC.